The T cell receptor (beta chain) under discussion was sequenced for a study of blood T cells in healthy people across ages. Primers used in a second PCR of roughly 7 to 12 cycles were a sample-barcoded 5' primer and a J-beta primer mix. TCRdb re-analysed the 5' RACE reads in MiXCR, keeping a single row per CDR3 protein. The table includes over 500,000 distinct CDR3 sequences, about 26% detected once. Trimming took 3 bases from V and 4 from J, leaving 16 bases between them. Germline-derived CDR1 and CDR2 are LNHDA and SQIVND (reference sequence). The length of the CDR3 is 17 residues. These records were also assigned to another study, of T cells of mothers and their children.

The sample comprised blood. The rearrangement uses TRBV19 and TRBJ2-6; tentatively, D is TRBD2 (5 bases). The clonotype was recovered from a boy between 2 and 10 years old in good health. The DNA for the CDR3 is TGTGCCAGTAGTATTTTCGGCGACTACCCCGGGGCCAACGTCCTGACTTTC. It encodes CASSIFGDYPGANVLTF.